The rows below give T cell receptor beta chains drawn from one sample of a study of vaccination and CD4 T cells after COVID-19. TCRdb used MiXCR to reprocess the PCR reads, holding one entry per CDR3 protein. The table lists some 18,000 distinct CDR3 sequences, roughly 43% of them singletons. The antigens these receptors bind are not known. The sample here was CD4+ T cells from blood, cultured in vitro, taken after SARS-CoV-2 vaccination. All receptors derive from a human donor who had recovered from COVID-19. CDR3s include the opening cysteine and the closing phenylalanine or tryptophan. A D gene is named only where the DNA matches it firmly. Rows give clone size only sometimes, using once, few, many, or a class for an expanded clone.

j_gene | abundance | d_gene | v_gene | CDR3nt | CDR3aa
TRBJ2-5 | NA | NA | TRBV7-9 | TGTGCCAGCAGCTTGACGACAGCCTTCGGGACCCAGTACTTC | CASSLTTAFGTQYF
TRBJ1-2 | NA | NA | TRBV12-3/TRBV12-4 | TGTGCCAGCAGTTCACGCATGTCGGTTGGCTACACCTTC | CASSSRMSVGYTF
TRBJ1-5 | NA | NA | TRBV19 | TGTGCCAGTAGTATTCTTACGGAGGGTAGGCCCCAGCATTTT | CASSILTEGRPQHF
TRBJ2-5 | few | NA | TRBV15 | TGTGCCACCAGCAGCAGGGCACAAGAGACCCAGTACTTC | CATSSRAQETQYF
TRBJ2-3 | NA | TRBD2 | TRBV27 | TGTGCCAGCACTTCCCTAGCGGGAGATCGGACAGATACGCAGTATTTT | CASTSLAGDRTDTQYF
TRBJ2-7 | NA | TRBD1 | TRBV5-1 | TGCGCCAGCAGCCCAGGTCCCGGGACAGGGGGCAACTCCTACGAGCAGTACTTC | CASSPGPGTGGNSYEQYF
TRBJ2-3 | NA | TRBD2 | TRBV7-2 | TGTGCCAGCAGCTCGACTAGCGGGAGGGAGGATACGCAGTATTTT | CASSSTSGREDTQYF
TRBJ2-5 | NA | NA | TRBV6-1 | TGTGCCAGCAGTGAACTGGGGCGGGAAGAGACCCAGTACTTC | CASSELGREETQYF
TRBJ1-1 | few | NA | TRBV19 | TGTGCCAGTATACCGGACGGGACGGGACTATCGAACACTGAAGCTTTCTTT | CASIPDGTGLSNTEAFF
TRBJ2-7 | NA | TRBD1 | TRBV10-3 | TGTGCCATCAGCCGGGACAGGGGGTTCTACGAGCAGTACTTC | CAISRDRGFYEQYF
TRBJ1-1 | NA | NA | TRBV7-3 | TGTGCCAGCAGCACCCGACAGAACCCTGAAGCTTTCTTT | CASSTRQNPEAFF
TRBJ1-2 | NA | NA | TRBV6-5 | TGTGCCAGCAGTTACTTAGGGGTGCACTATGGCTACACCTTC | CASSYLGVHYGYTF
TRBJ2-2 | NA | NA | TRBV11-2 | TGTGCCAGCAGCTCGCCCCGGGGCACCGGGGAGCTGTTTTTT | CASSSPRGTGELFF
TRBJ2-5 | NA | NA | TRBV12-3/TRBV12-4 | TGTGCCAGCAGTTTACTACAGACCCAAGAGACCCAGTACTTC | CASSLLQTQETQYF
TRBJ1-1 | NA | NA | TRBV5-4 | TGTGCCAGCAGCTTGGTTGGACAGCTCAACACTGAAGCTTTCTTT | CASSLVGQLNTEAFF
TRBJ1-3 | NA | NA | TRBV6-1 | TGTGCCAGCAGTGAAGACGGACGGCTCTCTGGAAACACCATATATTTT | CASSEDGRLSGNTIYF
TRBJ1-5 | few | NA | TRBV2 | TGTGCCAGCGCCGGACCGAGCAATCAGCCCCAGCATTTT | CASAGPSNQPQHF
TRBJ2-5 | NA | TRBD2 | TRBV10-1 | TGCGCCAGCAGTGAGGTAAAGACTAGCGGAATCGAGACCCAGTACTTC | CASSEVKTSGIETQYF
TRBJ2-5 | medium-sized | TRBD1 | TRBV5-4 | TGTGCCAGCAGCTTGGAGTCAGGGGGCATGAAGACCCAGTACTTC | CASSLESGGMKTQYF
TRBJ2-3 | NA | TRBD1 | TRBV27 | TGTGCCAGCAGTCTGGTAGGGACAGGCACAGATACGCAGTATTTT | CASSLVGTGTDTQYF